This is a list of T cell receptor beta chains from one sample in a study of blood T cell repertoires in COVID-19. Measured with immunoSEQ multiplex PCR; TCRdb has only the in-frame clones, and not every one. This table has approximately 100,000 clones, around 87% appearing once. The material sequenced was peripheral blood. These TCRs come from a woman aged 25 to 39 with acute or convalescent COVID-19. The CDR3 runs from the conserved cysteine through the conserved F or W. D genes are given only for firm matches. Size is omitted from some rows. Given values are once, few, many or a class for expanded clones.

clone_size j_call d_call v_call cdr3_aa cdr3_nt
few TRBJ1-1 . TRBV2 CASTLRGGSNTEAFF TGTGCCAGCACCCTGAGAGGGGGATCGAACACTGAAGCTTTCTTT
. TRBJ2-1 . TRBV28 CASSLIGRALSDEQFF TGTGCCAGCAGTTTAATCGGGCGGGCCCTGAGCGATGAGCAGTTCTTC
. TRBJ1-2 . TRBV28 CASSWGRRDYGYTF TGTGCCAGCAGCTGGGGGAGGAGAGACTATGGCTACACCTTC
. TRBJ1-4 TRBD1 TRBV7-9 CASSSGTGGEKLFF TGTGCCAGCAGCTCCGGGACAGGGGGTGAAAAACTGTTTTTT
. TRBJ2-7 TRBD2 TRBV10-3 CAIGLAGIYEQYF TGTGCCATTGGACTAGCGGGGATTTACGAGCAGTACTTC
. TRBJ1-2 . TRBV7-5 CARSLGGSYGYTF TGTGCCAGAAGCTTGGGGGGAAGCTATGGCTACACCTTC
. TRBJ2-5 . TRBV28 CASTGQETQYF TGTGCCAGCACCGGTCAAGAGACCCAGTACTTC
. TRBJ1-1 TRBD1 TRBV25-1 CASSDPGQGNTEAFF TGTGCCAGCAGTGATCCGGGACAGGGGAACACTGAAGCTTTCTTT
. TRBJ1-4 . TRBV5-1 CASSLGKQGSGEKLFF TGCGCCAGCAGCTTGGGAAAACAGGGATCTGGAGAAAAACTGTTTTTT
. TRBJ1-3 . TRBV18 CASSLIVRDTIYF TGTGCCAGCTCACTCATCGTCCGGGACACCATATATTTT
. TRBJ2-1 TRBD2 TRBV7-2 CASSLLAGSYNEQFF TGTGCCAGCAGCTTACTAGCGGGGTCATACAATGAGCAGTTCTTC
. TRBJ2-7 . TRBV5-1 CASSWSLLDSYEQYF TGCGCCAGCAGCTGGAGCCTTCTGGATTCCTACGAGCAGTACTTC
. TRBJ1-2 . TRBV6-5 CASRYTGLYGYTF TGTGCCAGCAGATACACAGGGCTATATGGCTACACCTTC
few TRBJ1-1 . TRBV19 CASSDPPWQVGYDTEAFF TGTGCCAGTAGTGACCCCCCCTGGCAGGTCGGATACGACACTGAAGCTTTCTTT
. TRBJ1-5 TRBD1 TRBV10-3 CAISEGTVVNQPQHF TGTGCCATCAGTGAGGGGACAGTCGTGAATCAGCCCCAGCATTTT
. TRBJ2-7 . TRBV30 CAWSRRTAYEQYF TGTGCCTGGAGTCGACGGACAGCCTACGAGCAGTACTTC
. TRBJ2-3 . TRBV7-2 CASSLVPGVGADTQYF TGTGCCAGCAGCTTAGTGCCAGGGGTGGGGGCAGATACGCAGTATTTT
. TRBJ1-2 TRBD1 TRBV30 CAGDRPNYGYTF TGTGCCGGGGACAGACCTAACTATGGCTACACCTTC
. TRBJ2-5 . TRBV30 CAWRGQETQYF TGTGCCTGGCGGGGGCAAGAGACCCAGTACTTC
. TRBJ2-7 . TRBV12-3/TRBV12-4 CASSLNRDHEQYF TGTGCCAGCAGTTTAAACAGGGACCACGAGCAGTACTTC
. TRBJ1-1 . TRBV4-1 CASSLLMDTEAFF TGCGCCAGCAGCTTACTTATGGACACTGAAGCTTTCTTT
. TRBJ2-5 . TRBV7-9 CASSLKSGQETQYF TGTGCCAGCAGCTTAAAGAGTGGCCAAGAGACCCAGTACTTC
. TRBJ2-1 . TRBV20-1 CSAPDKTEQFF TGCAGTGCCCCCGACAAAACTGAGCAGTTCTTC
. TRBJ1-2 . TRBV12-3/TRBV12-4 CASSPYTF TGTGCCAGCAGTCCTTACACCTTC